The rows below give T cell receptor beta chains drawn from one sample of a study of siplizumab effects on memory and regulatory T cells. Here immunoSEQ multiplex PCR was the method, and the copy in TCRdb shows in-frame clones only, minus some. In the table there are 75,000 to 100,000 clones, 85% to 95% of which are singletons. Source material: non-Treg CD4+ T cells sorted from blood. These receptor sequences come from a human donor in good health. Each CDR3 is given with its conserved first and last residue. D genes are given only for firm matches. Only some rows state a clone size, as once, few, many or a class for expanded clones.

v_call: TRBV5-6; d_call: .; j_call: TRBJ2-5; clone_size: .; cdr3_nt: TGTGCCAGCAGCTTCGGGCCAAGGGAGACCCAGTACTTC; cdr3_aa: CASSFGPRETQYF
v_call: TRBV9; d_call: .; j_call: TRBJ2-5; clone_size: .; cdr3_nt: TGTGCCAGCAGCGTTTTGGCGGGAAATCAAGAGACCCAGTACTTC; cdr3_aa: CASSVLAGNQETQYF
v_call: TRBV19; d_call: TRBD2; j_call: TRBJ2-1; clone_size: once; cdr3_nt: TGTGCCAGTAGTATAGGGACTAGATCACTTTTGGATGAGCAGTTCTTC; cdr3_aa: CASSIGTRSLLDEQFF
v_call: TRBV5-5; d_call: .; j_call: TRBJ1-1; clone_size: .; cdr3_nt: TGTGCCAGCAGCGGGCGGGGCCGTAACACTGAAGCTTTCTTT; cdr3_aa: CASSGRGRNTEAFF
v_call: TRBV19; d_call: TRBD1; j_call: TRBJ1-2; clone_size: .; cdr3_nt: TGTGCCAGTACCTTTGACTTGACAGGGGGCGATCCCTCATATGGCTACACCTTC; cdr3_aa: CASTFDLTGGDPSYGYTF
v_call: TRBV5-1; d_call: TRBD1; j_call: TRBJ2-2; clone_size: .; cdr3_nt: TGCGCCAGCAGCCGCCAGCAGGGGGCAGGCACCGGGGAGCTGTTTTTT; cdr3_aa: CASSRQQGAGTGELFF
v_call: TRBV5-8; d_call: .; j_call: TRBJ2-2; clone_size: .; cdr3_nt: TGTGCCAGCAACCCATCGTGGGCAGCGCGAAACACCGGGGAGCTGTTTTTT; cdr3_aa: CASNPSWAARNTGELFF
v_call: TRBV7-9; d_call: .; j_call: TRBJ2-1; clone_size: .; cdr3_nt: TGTGCCAGCAGCTTACGGGGTATAGGGATGAACAATGAGCAGTTCTTC; cdr3_aa: CASSLRGIGMNNEQFF
v_call: TRBV30; d_call: .; j_call: TRBJ2-1; clone_size: .; cdr3_nt: TGTGCCTGGAGTGTAACGGCTAATGAGCAGTTCTTC; cdr3_aa: CAWSVTANEQFF
v_call: TRBV6-6; d_call: TRBD2; j_call: TRBJ2-7; clone_size: .; cdr3_nt: TGTGCCAGCAGACTTACCACTAGCGGGATAGGCGAGCAGTACTTC; cdr3_aa: CASRLTTSGIGEQYF
v_call: TRBV7-3; d_call: TRBD2; j_call: TRBJ2-1; clone_size: .; cdr3_nt: TGTGCCAGCAGTCGCAGCGGGAGTGGGCCCAATGAGCAGTTCTTC; cdr3_aa: CASSRSGSGPNEQFF
v_call: TRBV5-6; d_call: .; j_call: TRBJ2-1; clone_size: .; cdr3_nt: TGTGCCAGCAGCTATAGGGACAATGAGCAGTTCTTC; cdr3_aa: CASSYRDNEQFF
v_call: TRBV9; d_call: TRBD2; j_call: TRBJ2-1; clone_size: once; cdr3_nt: TGTGCCAGCAGCGTTGGAGGGACTACCCTTGAGGGAAATGAGCAGTTCTTC; cdr3_aa: CASSVGGTTLEGNEQFF
v_call: TRBV7-2; d_call: .; j_call: TRBJ1-1; clone_size: .; cdr3_nt: TGTGCCAGCAGCCTTCCGGGACAATTGAACACTGAAGCTTTCTTT; cdr3_aa: CASSLPGQLNTEAFF
v_call: TRBV7-2; d_call: .; j_call: TRBJ2-2; clone_size: .; cdr3_nt: TGTGCCAGCAGCTTAATATTCGGGCGGACCGGGGAGCTGTTTTTT; cdr3_aa: CASSLIFGRTGELFF
v_call: TRBV28; d_call: .; j_call: TRBJ1-2; clone_size: .; cdr3_nt: TGTGCCAGCAGTCCCAGCGGAAATGGCTACACCTTC; cdr3_aa: CASSPSGNGYTF
v_call: TRBV11-2; d_call: .; j_call: TRBJ2-1; clone_size: .; cdr3_nt: TGTGCCAGCAGCTTAGCGCCGGCCAATGAGCAGTTCTTC; cdr3_aa: CASSLAPANEQFF
v_call: TRBV6-5; d_call: .; j_call: TRBJ1-4; clone_size: .; cdr3_nt: TGTGCCACCAAAGAGACTAATGAAAAACTGTTTTTT; cdr3_aa: CATKETNEKLFF
v_call: TRBV5-1; d_call: .; j_call: TRBJ2-2; clone_size: .; cdr3_nt: TGCGCCAGCAGCCAACTTACAGGGCGGGACACCGGGGAGCTGTTTTTT; cdr3_aa: CASSQLTGRDTGELFF
v_call: TRBV19; d_call: TRBD1; j_call: TRBJ1-4; clone_size: once; cdr3_nt: TGTGCCAGTAAGAGGGGACAGATTGAAAAACTGTTTTTT; cdr3_aa: CASKRGQIEKLFF
v_call: TRBV19; d_call: .; j_call: TRBJ2-6; clone_size: .; cdr3_nt: TGTGCCAGTAGTATAACTGGGGCCAACGTCCTGACTTTC; cdr3_aa: CASSITGANVLTF
v_call: TRBV6-5; d_call: .; j_call: TRBJ2-7; clone_size: few; cdr3_nt: TGTGCCAGCAGTCGCAGGAGGGGATCCTACGAGCAGTACTTC; cdr3_aa: CASSRRRGSYEQYF
v_call: TRBV27; d_call: .; j_call: TRBJ1-1; clone_size: .; cdr3_nt: TGTGCCAGCAGTTTACTCCGGCACTCTGAAGCTTTCTTT; cdr3_aa: CASSLLRHSEAFF
v_call: TRBV19; d_call: .; j_call: TRBJ2-1; clone_size: .; cdr3_nt: TGTGCCAGTAGTATTCGCCGGACTGGAAATGAGCAGTTCTTC; cdr3_aa: CASSIRRTGNEQFF
v_call: TRBV5-5; d_call: TRBD1; j_call: TRBJ2-3; clone_size: .; cdr3_nt: TGTGCCAGCAGCCCCTTTAACAGGGGGTCCACAGATACGCAGTATTTT; cdr3_aa: CASSPFNRGSTDTQYF
v_call: TRBV19; d_call: .; j_call: TRBJ2-5; clone_size: once; cdr3_nt: TGTGCCAGTAGTCCCCAGCCTCCAAGGGGGGAGACCCAGTACTTC; cdr3_aa: CASSPQPPRGETQYF
v_call: TRBV30; d_call: TRBD2; j_call: TRBJ2-3; clone_size: .; cdr3_nt: TGTGCCTGGAGTCGGCTAGCGGGACTAGATACGCAGTATTTT; cdr3_aa: CAWSRLAGLDTQYF
v_call: TRBV27; d_call: .; j_call: TRBJ1-5; clone_size: .; cdr3_nt: TGTGCCAGCAGTTTACACGGGGCAAGTCAGCCCCAGCATTTT; cdr3_aa: CASSLHGASQPQHF
v_call: TRBV28; d_call: TRBD1; j_call: TRBJ1-2; clone_size: .; cdr3_nt: TGTGCCAGCAGTTTATGGGCTTCCGCACAGGGGGTATATGGCTACACCTTC; cdr3_aa: CASSLWASAQGVYGYTF
v_call: TRBV7-3; d_call: .; j_call: TRBJ2-3; clone_size: once; cdr3_nt: TGTGCCAGCAGCCTTGCGATTGCAGATACGCAGTATTTT; cdr3_aa: CASSLAIADTQYF
v_call: TRBV4-2; d_call: TRBD2; j_call: TRBJ2-1; clone_size: .; cdr3_nt: TGTGCCAGCAGCCAGTCCGGAGCGGGAAAGAGCGATGAGCAGTTCTTC; cdr3_aa: CASSQSGAGKSDEQFF
v_call: TRBV6-1; d_call: .; j_call: TRBJ2-7; clone_size: .; cdr3_nt: TGTGCCAGCACCCAGGGTGGGTTTGCCGAGCAGTACTTC; cdr3_aa: CASTQGGFAEQYF
v_call: TRBV28; d_call: TRBD2; j_call: TRBJ2-7; clone_size: .; cdr3_nt: TGTGCCAGCAGTTTGGAGACTAGCTACAACTACGAGCAGTACTTC; cdr3_aa: CASSLETSYNYEQYF
v_call: TRBV29-1; d_call: TRBD1; j_call: TRBJ2-5; clone_size: .; cdr3_nt: TGCAGCGTTGCGGACAGGGGCAGTTGGGAGACCCAGTACTTC; cdr3_aa: CSVADRGSWETQYF
v_call: TRBV28; d_call: TRBD1; j_call: TRBJ2-4; clone_size: .; cdr3_nt: TGTGCCAGCAGTACCACACACCGAACAGGACAGGGAGCGAACATTCAGTACTTC; cdr3_aa: CASSTTHRTGQGANIQYF
v_call: TRBV6-6; d_call: .; j_call: TRBJ1-4; clone_size: once; cdr3_nt: TGTGCCAGCAGTCAAGGACAGCTTAATGAAAAACTGTTTTTT; cdr3_aa: CASSQGQLNEKLFF
v_call: TRBV9; d_call: .; j_call: TRBJ1-3; clone_size: .; cdr3_nt: TGTGCCAGCAGCGTAGAGCCCACAGGGTCGGGAAACACCATATATTTT; cdr3_aa: CASSVEPTGSGNTIYF
v_call: TRBV6-5; d_call: .; j_call: TRBJ1-1; clone_size: .; cdr3_nt: TGTGCCAGCAGTTACTCGGGACTCGTGATGAGGGCTTTCTTT; cdr3_aa: CASSYSGLVMRAFF
v_call: TRBV6-4; d_call: .; j_call: TRBJ2-1; clone_size: .; cdr3_nt: TGTGCCAGCAGTGACAACTCCTACAATGAGCAGTTCTTC; cdr3_aa: CASSDNSYNEQFF
v_call: TRBV5-1; d_call: TRBD2; j_call: TRBJ2-1; clone_size: .; cdr3_nt: TGCGCCAGCAGGCACCGGGCCCCATCGAGCGGGAGTGGGACCTACAATGAGCAGTTCTTC; cdr3_aa: CASRHRAPSSGSGTYNEQFF
v_call: TRBV30; d_call: TRBD2; j_call: TRBJ2-1; clone_size: .; cdr3_nt: TGTGCCTGGAGTGGACGACTAGCGGGGAGGGCCAATGAGCAGTTCTTC; cdr3_aa: CAWSGRLAGRANEQFF
v_call: TRBV5-6; d_call: .; j_call: TRBJ1-2; clone_size: .; cdr3_nt: TGTGCCAGCAGCTTGGCGGGAAGAGAGGGCGGCTACACCTTC; cdr3_aa: CASSLAGREGGYTF
v_call: TRBV6-5; d_call: .; j_call: TRBJ1-2; clone_size: .; cdr3_nt: TGTGCCAGCAGTTACGCCACTTTGACAGGTGGCTACACCTTC; cdr3_aa: CASSYATLTGGYTF
v_call: TRBV6-6; d_call: TRBD2; j_call: TRBJ2-7; clone_size: .; cdr3_nt: TGTGCCAGCAGTTACCGGACTAGCTCCTACGAGCAGTACTTC; cdr3_aa: CASSYRTSSYEQYF
v_call: TRBV2; d_call: .; j_call: TRBJ1-2; clone_size: .; cdr3_nt: TGTGCCAGCAGGCCGATCAGAAGAGGAGGCTACACCTTC; cdr3_aa: CASRPIRRGGYTF
v_call: TRBV30; d_call: .; j_call: TRBJ1-5; clone_size: .; cdr3_nt: TGTGCCTGGAGTGTACGGGGGAATCAGCCCCAGCATTTT; cdr3_aa: CAWSVRGNQPQHF
v_call: TRBV6-1; d_call: .; j_call: TRBJ1-1; clone_size: .; cdr3_nt: TGTGCCAGCATCTGGCAGAAAGAAGCTTTCTTT; cdr3_aa: CASIWQKEAFF